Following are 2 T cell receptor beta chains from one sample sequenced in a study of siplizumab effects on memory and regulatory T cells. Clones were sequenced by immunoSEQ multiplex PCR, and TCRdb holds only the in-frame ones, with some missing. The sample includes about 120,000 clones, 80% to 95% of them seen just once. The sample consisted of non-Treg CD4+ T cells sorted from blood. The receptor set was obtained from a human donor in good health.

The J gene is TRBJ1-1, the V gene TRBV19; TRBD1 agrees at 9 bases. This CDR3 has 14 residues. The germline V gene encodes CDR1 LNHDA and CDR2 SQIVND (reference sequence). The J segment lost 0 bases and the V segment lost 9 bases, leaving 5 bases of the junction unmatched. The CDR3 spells CASQGDRVNTEAFF. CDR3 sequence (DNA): TGTGCCAGCCAGGGGGACAGGGTGAACACTGAAGCTTTCTTT.

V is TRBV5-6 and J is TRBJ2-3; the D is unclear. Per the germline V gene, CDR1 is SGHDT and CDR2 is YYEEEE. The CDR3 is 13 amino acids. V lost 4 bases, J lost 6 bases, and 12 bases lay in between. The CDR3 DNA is TGTGCCAGCAGCCTGGACCGGGTGGATACGCAGTATTTT. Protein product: CASSLDRVDTQYF.